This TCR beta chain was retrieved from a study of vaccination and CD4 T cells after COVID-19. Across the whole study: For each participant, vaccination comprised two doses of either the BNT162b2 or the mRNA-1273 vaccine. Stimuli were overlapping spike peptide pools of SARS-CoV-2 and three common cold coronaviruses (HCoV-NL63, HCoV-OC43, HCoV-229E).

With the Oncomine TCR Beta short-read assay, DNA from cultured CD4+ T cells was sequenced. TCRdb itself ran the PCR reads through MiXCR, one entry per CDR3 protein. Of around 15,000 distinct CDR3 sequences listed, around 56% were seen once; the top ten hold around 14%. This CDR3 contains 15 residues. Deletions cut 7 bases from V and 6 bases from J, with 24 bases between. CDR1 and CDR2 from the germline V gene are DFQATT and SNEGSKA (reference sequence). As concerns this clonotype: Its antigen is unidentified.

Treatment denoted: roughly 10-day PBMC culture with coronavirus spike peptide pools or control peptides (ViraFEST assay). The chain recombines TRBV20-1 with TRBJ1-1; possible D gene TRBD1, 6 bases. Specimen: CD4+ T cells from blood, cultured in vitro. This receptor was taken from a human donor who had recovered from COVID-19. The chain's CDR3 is CSVTPGGRGGPEAFF. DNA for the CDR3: TGCAGTGTAACACCCGGGGGCAGGGGTGGGCCTGAAGCTTTCTTT.